This T cell receptor (beta chain) stems from a study of patients and donors after allogeneic stem cell transplantation. This clonotype was observed many times. Trimming removed 5 bases at V and 3 bases at J, with 10 bases between. The CDR3 spans 13 residues. TCRdb passed the RT-PCR reads through MiXCR, listing each CDR3 protein once. Of roughly 150,000 distinct CDR3 sequences listed, 24% are singletons. Specimen: blood, either unsorted or a sorted T cell fraction (not recorded which). The chain combines TRBV12-3 or TRBV12-4 with TRBJ1-1, with D unresolved. This receptor was identified in a human donor who was either an allogeneic HSCT recipient or a stem cell or donor lymphocyte infusion donor (not recorded which). It is not recorded whose cells these are; they may come from a transplant donor. CDR3 residues: CASSREVDTEAFF. The CDR3 bases are TGTGCCAGCAGTCGGGAGGTGGACACTGAAGCTTTCTTT.